This T cell receptor beta chain comes out of a study of cytomegalovirus exposure and HLA in healthy donors. Study conclusions and caveats: Trimming of TCR beta V- and J-genes showed a link, identified in a later analysis, to a missense DCLRE1C variant. Likely technical artifact: a cluster of highly shared sequence variants.

The PCR made use of 60 Vbeta and 13 Jbeta primers. Clones were sequenced by immunoSEQ multiplex PCR, and TCRdb holds only the in-frame ones, with some missing. Among about 65,000 clones listed, around 80% were seen once. As for this clone: Its antigen is unknown.

CDR1 LNHNV and CDR2 YYDKDF come from the germline V gene (reference sequence). V shed 2 bases and J 8 bases; nucleotides not matched to a gene: 6. The length of the CDR3 is 15 residues. The sequencing sample was made of PBMCs. This clonotype originated in a woman aged 25 to 39 in good health and CMV-seronegative. The V and J genes are TRBV15 and TRBJ2-1; TRBD1 agrees at 10 bases. CDR3 amino acids: CATSRWGTGEDEQFF. The CDR3 DNA is TGTGCCACCAGCAGATGGGGGACAGGGGAGGATGAGCAGTTCTTC.